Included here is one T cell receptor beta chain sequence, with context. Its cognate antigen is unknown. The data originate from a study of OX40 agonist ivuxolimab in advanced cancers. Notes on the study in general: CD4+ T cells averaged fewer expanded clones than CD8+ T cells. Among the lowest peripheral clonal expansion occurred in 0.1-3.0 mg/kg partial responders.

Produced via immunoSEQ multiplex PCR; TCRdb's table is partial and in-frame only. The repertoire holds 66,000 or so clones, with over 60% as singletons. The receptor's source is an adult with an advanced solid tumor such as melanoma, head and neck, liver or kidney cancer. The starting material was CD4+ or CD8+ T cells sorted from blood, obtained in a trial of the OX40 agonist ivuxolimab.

The CDR3 is CASSASGIGEQFF. DNA of the CDR3: TGTGCCAGCAGTGCCTCAGGGATAGGGGAGCAGTTCTTC. This chain links TRBV6-1 with TRBJ2-1; D is perhaps TRBD1 (5 bases). There are 13 residues in the CDR3. Per germline, CDR1 MNHNS and CDR2 SASEGT. V lost 4 bases and J lost 10, with 14 bases in between.